These T cell receptor beta chains were read from a single sample in a study. In TCRdb, the 5' RACE reads were re-called with MiXCR into one record per CDR3 protein. The sample lists 55,000 to 75,000 distinct CDR3 sequences, around 30% occurring once. Sequencing input: tumor-infiltrating naive CD4+ T cells sorted from the breast tumor. Every receptor here comes from a female donor with breast cancer. CDR3s include the opening cysteine and the closing phenylalanine or tryptophan. Fields, in order: V gene, D gene, J gene, clone size, CDR3 protein, CDR3 DNA. A D gene is named only where the DNA matches it firmly. Some rows have no size entry. The others give once, few or many, or a class for an expanded clone.

v_gene: TRBV2
d_gene: .
j_gene: TRBJ2-2
abundance: .
CDR3aa: CASSELWGDGGELFF
CDR3nt: TGTGCCAGCAGTGAATTGTGGGGGGACGGCGGGGAGCTGTTTTTT

v_gene: TRBV20-1
d_gene: .
j_gene: TRBJ2-1
abundance: once
CDR3aa: CSAKLDRIYNEQFF
CDR3nt: TGCAGTGCCAAGTTAGACAGGATCTACAATGAGCAGTTCTTC

v_gene: TRBV4-2
d_gene: TRBD1
j_gene: TRBJ1-3
abundance: many
CDR3aa: CASSRGTDANTIYF
CDR3nt: TGTGCCAGCAGCCGAGGGACAGACGCAAACACCATATATTTT

v_gene: TRBV29-1
d_gene: .
j_gene: TRBJ1-1
abundance: .
CDR3aa: CSVGENTEAFF
CDR3nt: TGCAGCGTTGGGGAGAACACTGAAGCTTTCTTT

v_gene: TRBV12-3/TRBV12-4
d_gene: .
j_gene: TRBJ2-1
abundance: .
CDR3aa: CASSPQAVTYNEQFF
CDR3nt: TGTGCCAGCAGTCCGCAAGCGGTAACCTACAATGAGCAGTTCTTC

v_gene: TRBV28
d_gene: TRBD2
j_gene: TRBJ2-3
abundance: few
CDR3aa: CASRLAGGPSTDTQYF
CDR3nt: TGTGCCAGCAGACTAGCGGGAGGACCTAGCACAGATACGCAGTATTTT

v_gene: TRBV6-1
d_gene: .
j_gene: TRBJ2-7
abundance: once
CDR3aa: CASSEADWGFSGDTYEQYF
CDR3nt: TGTGCCAGCAGTGAAGCGGACTGGGGGTTCTCGGGGGACACCTACGAGCAGTACTTC

v_gene: TRBV28
d_gene: .
j_gene: TRBJ2-3
abundance: few
CDR3aa: CASSAVTDTQYF
CDR3nt: TGTGCCAGCAGTGCGGTCACAGATACGCAGTATTTT

v_gene: TRBV28
d_gene: TRBD2
j_gene: TRBJ2-1
abundance: few
CDR3aa: CASTYGGGNEQFF
CDR3nt: TGTGCCAGCACCTACGGCGGGGGGAATGAGCAGTTCTTC

v_gene: TRBV7-9
d_gene: .
j_gene: TRBJ2-7
abundance: .
CDR3aa: CASSLSGGYEQYF
CDR3nt: TGTGCCAGCAGCCTGAGTGGGGGGTACGAGCAGTACTTC

v_gene: TRBV12-3/TRBV12-4
d_gene: .
j_gene: TRBJ1-1
abundance: few
CDR3aa: CASSLMMLGAGGFRNTEAFF
CDR3nt: TGTGCCAGCAGTTTAATGATGCTAGGGGCTGGCGGGTTCCGTAACACTGAAGCTTTCTTT

v_gene: TRBV7-3
d_gene: .
j_gene: TRBJ2-3
abundance: .
CDR3aa: CASSLDVGTDTQYF
CDR3nt: TGTGCCAGCAGCTTAGACGTCGGCACAGATACGCAGTATTTT

v_gene: TRBV7-2
d_gene: .
j_gene: TRBJ1-1
abundance: few
CDR3aa: CASSLALLKNTEAFF
CDR3nt: TGTGCCAGCAGCTTAGCCCTCTTGAAGAACACTGAAGCTTTCTTT

v_gene: TRBV5-1
d_gene: .
j_gene: TRBJ2-1
abundance: few
CDR3aa: CASSRDGAGEQFF
CDR3nt: TGCGCCAGCAGCCGGGACGGTGCCGGCGAGCAGTTCTTC

v_gene: TRBV5-1
d_gene: TRBD2
j_gene: TRBJ2-1
abundance: many
CDR3aa: CASSLTGTTNEQFF
CDR3nt: TGCGCCAGCAGCTTAACCGGGACTACTAATGAGCAGTTCTTC

v_gene: TRBV5-1
d_gene: .
j_gene: TRBJ2-2
abundance: few
CDR3aa: CASSSQGPSTGELFF
CDR3nt: TGCGCCAGCAGCTCGCAGGGACCATCCACCGGGGAGCTGTTTTTT

v_gene: TRBV6-1
d_gene: TRBD2
j_gene: TRBJ2-3
abundance: few
CDR3aa: CASSLSGGGDTQYF
CDR3nt: TGTGCCAGCAGCCTAAGCGGGGGTGGAGATACGCAGTATTTT

v_gene: TRBV7-3
d_gene: TRBD2
j_gene: TRBJ2-1
abundance: .
CDR3aa: CASSPVFSGGYNEQFF
CDR3nt: TGTGCCAGCAGCCCCGTTTTTAGCGGGGGATACAATGAGCAGTTCTTC

v_gene: TRBV6-1
d_gene: .
j_gene: TRBJ1-4
abundance: .
CDR3aa: CASSEGTASGKLFF
CDR3nt: TGTGCCAGCAGTGAAGGGACAGCAAGCGGAAAACTGTTTTTT

v_gene: TRBV7-2
d_gene: .
j_gene: TRBJ2-7
abundance: .
CDR3aa: CASSWVPEYEQYF
CDR3nt: TGTGCCAGCAGCTGGGTCCCCGAATACGAGCAGTACTTC

v_gene: TRBV12-3/TRBV12-4
d_gene: TRBD2
j_gene: TRBJ2-1
abundance: few
CDR3aa: CASSYHPASGEQFF
CDR3nt: TGTGCCAGCAGTTACCACCCGGCTAGCGGCGAGCAGTTCTTC

v_gene: TRBV27
d_gene: .
j_gene: TRBJ2-2
abundance: .
CDR3aa: CASSPRDFNTGELFF
CDR3nt: TGTGCCAGCAGTCCCCGGGACTTCAACACCGGGGAGCTGTTTTTT

v_gene: TRBV29-1
d_gene: TRBD2
j_gene: TRBJ2-7
abundance: .
CDR3aa: CSVEFRLAGGEQYF
CDR3nt: TGCAGCGTTGAGTTTCGACTAGCGGGAGGCGAGCAGTACTTC

v_gene: TRBV25-1
d_gene: TRBD2
j_gene: TRBJ2-1
abundance: .
CDR3aa: CASSDSSGGAPGVNEQFF
CDR3nt: TGTGCCAGCAGTGACTCTAGCGGGGGGGCCCCCGGGGTCAATGAGCAGTTCTTC

v_gene: TRBV7-2
d_gene: .
j_gene: TRBJ1-5
abundance: .
CDR3aa: CASSLVLVGQPQHF
CDR3nt: TGTGCCAGCAGCTTAGTTTTGGTCGGGCAGCCCCAGCATTTT

v_gene: TRBV20-1
d_gene: .
j_gene: TRBJ1-2
abundance: few
CDR3aa: CSARGSGTQTNYGYTF
CDR3nt: TGCAGTGCTAGAGGTTCGGGGACGCAAACTAACTATGGCTACACCTTC

v_gene: TRBV7-2
d_gene: TRBD2
j_gene: TRBJ2-3
abundance: many
CDR3aa: CASSPWTSDTDTQYF
CDR3nt: TGTGCCAGCAGCCCGTGGACTAGCGACACAGATACGCAGTATTTT

v_gene: TRBV5-1
d_gene: TRBD2
j_gene: TRBJ2-1
abundance: .
CDR3aa: CASSLDTGGSYNEQFF
CDR3nt: TGCGCCAGCAGCTTGGATACGGGGGGGAGCTACAATGAGCAGTTCTTC

v_gene: TRBV29-1
d_gene: .
j_gene: TRBJ1-4
abundance: .
CDR3aa: CSVLHRDEKLLF
CDR3nt: TGCAGCGTACTTCACAGGGATGAAAAACTGCTTTTT

v_gene: TRBV20-1
d_gene: TRBD2
j_gene: TRBJ2-1
abundance: .
CDR3aa: CSARDSRTSGNEQFF
CDR3nt: TGCAGTGCTAGAGATTCACGGACTAGTGGGAATGAGCAGTTCTTC

v_gene: TRBV11-2
d_gene: TRBD2
j_gene: TRBJ2-7
abundance: .
CDR3aa: CASSVGLAGYEQYF
CDR3nt: TGTGCCAGCAGCGTCGGACTAGCGGGCTACGAGCAGTACTTC

v_gene: TRBV15
d_gene: TRBD2
j_gene: TRBJ2-5
abundance: .
CDR3aa: CATSREQGGGARTQYF
CDR3nt: TGTGCCACCAGCAGAGAGCAGGGCGGGGGGGCCCGGACCCAGTACTTC

v_gene: TRBV20-1
d_gene: .
j_gene: TRBJ2-7
abundance: .
CDR3aa: CSVTGTRPYEQYF
CDR3nt: TGCAGTGTCACGGGCACCCGACCCTACGAGCAGTACTTC

v_gene: TRBV12-3/TRBV12-4
d_gene: .
j_gene: TRBJ1-6
abundance: .
CDR3aa: CASSLGGWAPEGSPLHF
CDR3nt: TGTGCCAGCAGTCTCGGCGGATGGGCACCTGAAGGTTCACCCCTCCACTTT

v_gene: TRBV4-2
d_gene: .
j_gene: TRBJ2-1
abundance: few
CDR3aa: CASSQADADNEQFF
CDR3nt: TGTGCCAGCAGCCAAGCGGACGCTGACAATGAGCAGTTCTTC

v_gene: TRBV6-2/TRBV6-3
d_gene: TRBD1
j_gene: TRBJ2-3
abundance: few
CDR3aa: CACGQGPDTQYF
CDR3nt: TGTGCCTGTGGACAGGGACCAGATACGCAGTATTTT

v_gene: TRBV7-9
d_gene: TRBD1
j_gene: TRBJ2-3
abundance: few
CDR3aa: CASRPRGPNTDTQYF
CDR3nt: TGTGCCAGCAGACCCAGGGGGCCGAACACAGATACGCAGTATTTT

v_gene: TRBV6-1
d_gene: .
j_gene: TRBJ2-1
abundance: many
CDR3aa: CASSEAGSVYNEQFF
CDR3nt: TGTGCCAGCAGTGAAGCGGGCTCTGTCTACAATGAGCAGTTCTTC

v_gene: TRBV7-2
d_gene: TRBD2
j_gene: TRBJ2-7
abundance: many
CDR3aa: CASSLVMAGEVEQYF
CDR3nt: TGTGCCAGCAGCTTAGTGATGGCGGGAGAGGTCGAGCAGTACTTC

v_gene: TRBV7-2
d_gene: TRBD2
j_gene: TRBJ2-7
abundance: many
CDR3aa: CASSQKRSGGEQYF
CDR3nt: TGTGCCAGCAGCCAGAAACGTAGCGGGGGGGAGCAGTACTTC

v_gene: TRBV20-1
d_gene: TRBD2
j_gene: TRBJ2-1
abundance: .
CDR3aa: CSARPPGLAGRYNEQFF
CDR3nt: TGCAGTGCTAGACCCCCCGGACTAGCGGGAAGGTACAATGAGCAGTTCTTC

v_gene: TRBV2
d_gene: .
j_gene: TRBJ1-1
abundance: .
CDR3aa: CACSENLRNTEAFF
CDR3nt: TGTGCCTGCAGTGAAAATTTAAGGAACACTGAAGCTTTCTTT

v_gene: TRBV29-1
d_gene: .
j_gene: TRBJ2-7
abundance: few
CDR3aa: CSVDGQAGEQYF
CDR3nt: TGCAGCGTTGATGGACAGGCGGGGGAGCAGTACTTC

v_gene: TRBV5-1
d_gene: .
j_gene: TRBJ2-5
abundance: many
CDR3aa: CASSFNRETQYF
CDR3nt: TGCGCCAGCAGTTTTAACAGGGAGACCCAGTACTTC

v_gene: TRBV12-3/TRBV12-4
d_gene: .
j_gene: TRBJ1-5
abundance: .
CDR3aa: CASSTTGSNQPQHF
CDR3nt: TGTGCCAGCAGTACCACAGGGAGCAATCAGCCCCAGCATTTT

v_gene: TRBV7-2
d_gene: .
j_gene: TRBJ1-1
abundance: few
CDR3aa: CASSLGGAQAEAFF
CDR3nt: TGTGCCAGCAGCTTAGGGGGGGCACAGGCTGAAGCTTTCTTT

v_gene: TRBV6-2/TRBV6-3
d_gene: .
j_gene: TRBJ2-3
abundance: few
CDR3aa: CASRPLVRYTDTQYF
CDR3nt: TGTGCCAGCAGACCACTAGTGCGTTACACAGATACGCAGTATTTT

v_gene: TRBV5-4
d_gene: .
j_gene: TRBJ2-5
abundance: many
CDR3aa: CASSIGFGSEETQYF
CDR3nt: TGTGCCAGCAGCATTGGTTTTGGTAGTGAAGAGACCCAGTACTTC

v_gene: TRBV4-2
d_gene: .
j_gene: TRBJ2-2
abundance: .
CDR3aa: CASSQVGTGELFF
CDR3nt: TGTGCCAGCAGCCAAGTCGGTACCGGGGAGCTGTTTTTT

v_gene: TRBV5-5
d_gene: .
j_gene: TRBJ2-1
abundance: many
CDR3aa: CASSSRDALNNEQFF
CDR3nt: TGTGCCAGCAGCTCCCGGGACGCCCTCAACAATGAGCAGTTCTTC

v_gene: TRBV6-2/TRBV6-3
d_gene: TRBD1
j_gene: TRBJ2-1
abundance: .
CDR3aa: CASSNPGTGEVNEQFF
CDR3nt: TGTGCCAGCAGTAACCCCGGGACAGGGGAGGTCAATGAGCAGTTCTTC

v_gene: TRBV5-6
d_gene: TRBD1
j_gene: TRBJ1-4
abundance: once
CDR3aa: CASSLFVTGDEKLFF
CDR3nt: TGTGCCAGCAGCTTGTTCGTGACAGGGGATGAAAAACTGTTTTTT

v_gene: TRBV12-3/TRBV12-4
d_gene: TRBD2
j_gene: TRBJ2-1
abundance: few
CDR3aa: CASSGTSGDEQFF
CDR3nt: TGTGCCAGCAGCGGGACTAGCGGCGATGAGCAGTTCTTC

v_gene: TRBV28
d_gene: .
j_gene: TRBJ1-5
abundance: few
CDR3aa: CASSLPYTYSNQPQHF
CDR3nt: TGTGCCAGCAGTTTACCCTATACGTATAGCAATCAGCCCCAGCATTTT

v_gene: TRBV6-5
d_gene: TRBD1
j_gene: TRBJ2-5
abundance: few
CDR3aa: CASRDRVQETQYF
CDR3nt: TGTGCCAGCAGAGACAGGGTCCAAGAGACCCAGTACTTC

v_gene: TRBV29-1
d_gene: .
j_gene: TRBJ2-1
abundance: .
CDR3aa: CSVVQRSYNEQFF
CDR3nt: TGCAGCGTTGTGCAGCGCTCCTACAATGAGCAGTTCTTC

v_gene: TRBV3-1
d_gene: .
j_gene: TRBJ2-4
abundance: .
CDR3aa: CASSPSHREGAQYF
CDR3nt: TGTGCCAGCAGCCCCTCCCACAGGGAGGGGGCTCAGTACTTC

v_gene: TRBV10-3
d_gene: TRBD1
j_gene: TRBJ1-1
abundance: few
CDR3aa: CAISSSPGQGAGTEAFF
CDR3nt: TGTGCCATCAGCTCATCTCCGGGACAGGGGGCCGGCACTGAAGCTTTCTTT

v_gene: TRBV4-1
d_gene: TRBD2
j_gene: TRBJ2-5
abundance: few
CDR3aa: CASRGTPLVAGEETQYF
CDR3nt: TGCGCCAGCCGCGGGACCCCGCTGGTAGCGGGAGAAGAGACCCAGTACTTC